The 27 T cell receptor beta chains below all came from one sample that was sequenced in a study of blood T cell repertoires in COVID-19. Libraries were prepared by immunoSEQ multiplex PCR; TCRdb keeps only in-frame clonotypes and omits some of them. In the table there are more than 110,000 clones, 70% to 80% of which are singletons. The material sequenced was peripheral blood. The receptors shown here come from a woman aged 45-65 years with active or convalescent COVID-19.

The chain links TRBV19 to TRBJ1-6; D is ambiguous. V lost 7 bases to trimming and J lost 1 base, with 8 bases between them. The germline gives CDR1 LNHDA, CDR2 SQIVND (reference sequence). The CDR3 is made up of 14 amino acids. The CDR3 DNA is TGTGCCAGTAACTTCGTATCCTATAATTCACCCCTCCACTTT. As protein: CASNFVSYNSPLHF.

The V gene is TRBV9, the J gene TRBJ1-3; 8 nucleotides match TRBD1. The CDR3 consists of 14 residues. CDR1 and CDR2 (germline): SGDLS, YYNGEE. V lost 4 bases to trimming and J lost 3 bases; unmatched junction nucleotides: 3. The CDR3 bases are TGTGCCAGCAGCCCCGGGACAGGTGGAAACACCATATATTTT. Residues: CASSPGTGGNTIYF.

The genes are TRBV6-4 and TRBJ2-3; weak D call: TRBD1 (5 bases). V was trimmed by 2 bases and J by 4 bases, leaving 16 bases between them. CDR1 is MRHNA, CDR2 SNTAGT, per germline. The CDR3 spans 16 residues. For the CDR3, the DNA is TGTGCCAGCAGTGACGGCGCTGGGGCAGCCGCAGATACGCAGTATTTT. This codes for CASSDGAGAAADTQYF.

This clone was detected only once. This rearrangement joins TRBV19 to TRBJ2-1; maybe TRBD1 (5 bases). This CDR3 region has 14 residues. V was cut by 4 bases and J by 5 bases, with 12 bases left in between. The germline V gene encodes CDR1 LNHDA and CDR2 SQIVND (reference sequence). The DNA of the CDR3 is TGTGCCAGTAGTAATTTAAGGGGCCACAATGAGCAGTTCTTC. Protein product: CASSNLRGHNEQFF.

The V and J genes are TRBV7-6 and TRBJ2-1, with D possibly being TRBD2 (5 bases). Germline loops: CDR1 SGHVS, CDR2 FNYEAQ. With 5 bases removed from V and 6 bases from J, the gap between germline ends came to 8 bases. The CDR3 covers 12 residues. This CDR3 is CASSQSGNEQFF. CDR3 coding DNA: TGTGCCAGCAGCCAGAGCGGCAATGAGCAGTTCTTC.

The chain employs TRBV5-5 and TRBJ1-1, with 10 bases that match TRBD1. The CDR3 is 14 residues long. Per the germline V gene, CDR1 is SGHKS and CDR2 is YYEKEE (reference sequence). Trimming cost V 3 bases and J 4 bases; bases outside gene matches: 3. The CDR3 DNA sequence: TGTGCCAGCAGCTCGTGGACAGGGGGCACTGAAGCTTTCTTT. This gives the protein CASSSWTGGTEAFF.

V is TRBV7-8 and J is TRBJ2-3; no clear D. The CDR3 spans 13 residues. The ends were cut back, 7 bases at V and 2 bases at J, with 10 bases in the middle. Germline CDR1 SGHVS, CDR2 FQNEAQ. The CDR3 DNA sequence: TGTGCCAGCACCTACGGGTCCACAGATACGCAGTATTTT. It yields the protein CASTYGSTDTQYF.

This chain links TRBV24-1 with TRBJ2-5; TRBD2 might be the D (5 bases). V lost 3 bases and J lost 7, with 14 bases in between. The germline CDR1 and CDR2 sequences are KGHDR and SFDVKD. There are 14 residues in the CDR3. CDR3 bases: TGTGCCACCAGTGATGCGGACGGACGGGGGACCCAGTACTTC. It is translated as CATSDADGRGTQYF.

This clone was seen a handful of times. The CDR3 DNA follows: TGTGCCAGCAGTTTCGTACAGGGTATGGCTGGCTACACCTTC. Its translation: CASSFVQGMAGYTF. This chain links TRBV6-2 or TRBV6-3 with TRBJ1-2; D is perhaps TRBD1 (6 bases). V dropped 4 bases and J dropped 7 bases, with 16 bases sitting between them. The V gene's germline CDR1 is MNHEY and CDR2 SVGEGT. CDR3 length: 14 residues.

The chain links TRBV28 to TRBJ1-5; D not resolved. CDR1 and CDR2 from the germline V gene are MDHEN and SYDVKM. The CDR3 is made up of 14 amino acids. V was pared by 7 bases and J by 1 base, with 11 bases between. CDR3 in DNA: TGTGCCAGCACACAGACGTTGAGCAATCAGCCCCAGCATTTT. Amino acids: CASTQTLSNQPQHF.

Ten or more counts support this clone. The rearrangement links TRBV19 to TRBJ2-1; 7 bases are a match to TRBD2. The CDR3 totals 17 residues. CDR1 is LNHDA and CDR2 is SQIVND in the germline V gene (reference sequence). V dropped 0 bases and J dropped 0; count of bases not matched to a gene: 5. The CDR3 coding sequence is TGTGCCAGTAGTATAGATTCTAGCGGTAGCTCCTACAATGAGCAGTTCTTC. Amino acid sequence: CASSIDSSGSSYNEQFF.

The V call is TRBV27, the J call TRBJ2-5; 8 nucleotides align to TRBD1. CDR1 MNHEY and CDR2 SMNVEV come from the germline V gene (reference sequence). The CDR3 consists of 17 residues. The V and J ends lost 2 bases and 4 bases, in that order; junction bases with no gene match: 12. The CDR3 sequence is CASSLRGFGQGGETQYF. The CDR3 DNA reads TGTGCCAGCAGTTTAAGGGGTTTCGGACAGGGAGGAGAGACCCAGTACTTC.

V and J are TRBV30 and TRBJ1-6, with TRBD1 matching 7 bases. Losses at the gene ends were 3 bases for V and 13 bases for J; bases not matched to a gene: 18. The CDR3 runs 16 residues. CDR1 is GTSNPN and CDR2 is SVGIG in the germline V gene (reference sequence). Here the CDR3 reads CAWRRQGLSNSGPLHF. Here the CDR3 DNA reads TGTGCCTGGAGGAGACAGGGCCTTTCGAATTCGGGGCCCCTCCACTTT.

Turning to this clone: Additional DNA sequences in this sample encode the identical CDR3. The chain is built from TRBV7-2 and TRBJ2-5; 11 bases agree with TRBD2. V trimming: 5 bases; J trimming: 5 bases; junction bases outside the gene matches: 1. Germline V gives CDR1 SGHTA, CDR2 FQGNSA. CDR3 length: 13 residues. This CDR3 reads CASSPSGGETQYF. CDR3 in DNA: TGTGCCAGCAGCCCTAGCGGGGGGGAGACCCAGTACTTC.

This clone was recorded a few times. The J gene is TRBJ2-5, the V gene TRBV6-5, with D maybe TRBD2 (6 bases). V was shortened by 6 bases and J by 1 base, with 12 bases between the two germline ends. Germline V lookup: CDR1 MNHEY, CDR2 SVGAGI. The CDR3 contains 14 residues. CDR3 coding DNA: TGTGCCAGCAGGAAGACTAGATTCCAAGAGACCCAGTACTTC. Encoded protein: CASRKTRFQETQYF.

The chain has TRBV15 and TRBJ1-4, with D hard to call. Germline loops: CDR1 LNHNV, CDR2 YYDKDF (reference sequence). The CDR3 is 16 residues long. V was pared by 3 bases and J by 0 bases, with 11 bases between. The CDR3 sequence: CATSRLRVATNEKLFF. The CDR3 coding sequence is TGTGCCACCAGCAGGCTACGGGTAGCAACTAATGAAAAACTGTTTTTT.

The chain combines TRBV19 with TRBJ1-6; D gene ambiguous. Trimming pared 7 bases from V and 5 bases from J, leaving 21 bases between. CDR3 size: 17 residues. Looked up from germline, CDR1 is LNHDA and CDR2 is SQIVND (reference sequence). CDR3 DNA sequence: TGTGCCAGTAATCCCTCGGCGGGGTTAGCGAATAATTCACCCCTCCACTTT. It yields the protein CASNPSAGLANNSPLHF. Together with reference TRBV19 and TRBJ1-6, the CDR3 gives the full variable domain: DGGITQSPKYLFRKEGQNVTLSCEQNLNHDAMYWYRQDPGQGLRLIYYSQIVNDFQKGDIAEGYSVSREKKESFPLTVTSAQKNPTAFYLCASNPSAGLANNSPLHFGNGTRLTVT.

This clone appeared once. V is TRBV4-2 and J is TRBJ2-7, with 8 bases that match TRBD2. CDR3 length: 17 residues. Germline CDR1 is LGHNA and CDR2 is YNFKEQ. J lost 0 bases, V lost 0 bases, and 7 bases had no gene match. In nucleotides, the CDR3 is TGTGCCAGCAGCCAAGAGCGGGGGGCCCGGGGCTCCTACGAGCAGTACTTC. Its translation: CASSQERGARGSYEQYF.

V and J are TRBV7-2 and TRBJ1-1; TRBD1 matches 9 bases. Per germline, CDR1 SGHTA and CDR2 FQGNSA. The CDR3 has 16 amino acids. V lost 6 bases and J lost 4; bases outside the gene matches: 12. The CDR3 is CASRARDRARGTEAFF. CDR3 DNA sequence: TGTGCCAGCAGAGCCCGGGACAGGGCCCGCGGCACTGAAGCTTTCTTT.

This chain uses TRBV18 with TRBJ1-1; 7 positions agree with TRBD1. Germline values: CDR1 KGHSH, CDR2 LQKENI. The CDR3 contains 14 residues. With 4 bases clipped from V and 1 base from J, the junction kept 3 bases outside the gene matches. The DNA for the CDR3 is TGTGCCAGCTCACGGGACAGCGCGAACACTGAAGCTTTCTTT. It encodes CASSRDSANTEAFF.

The CDR3 nucleotides read TGTGCCAGCAGCTTAGGCGACAGAGCGAACACTGAAGCTTTCTTT. Residues: CASSLGDRANTEAFF. The chain combines TRBV7-2 with TRBJ1-1; tentative D call: TRBD1 (5 bases). Trimming shortened V by 1 base and J by 1 base, and 10 bases separated the two germline ends. Germline V gene sequence: CDR1 SGHTA, CDR2 FQGNSA. The CDR3 spans 15 residues.

The V gene is TRBV28, the J gene TRBJ2-7; D uncertain. The CDR3 has 13 residues. The V gene's germline CDR1 is MDHEN and CDR2 SYDVKM. V gave up 2 bases and J gave up 3 bases, with 8 bases separating them. CDR3 amino acids: CASSLGQDYEQYF. The CDR3, as DNA: TGTGCCAGCAGTTTAGGGCAGGACTACGAGCAGTACTTC.

V and J are TRBV30 and TRBJ2-3, with D possibly TRBD1 on 6 matching bases. The ends were cut back, 3 bases at V and 4 bases at J, with 14 bases in the middle. From germline, CDR1 is GTSNPN and CDR2 SVGIG (reference sequence). The CDR3 spans 14 residues. The CDR3 DNA is TGTGCCTGGAGATGGTCTGAGGGGGCAGATACGCAGTATTTT. Amino acid sequence: CAWRWSEGADTQYF.

The rearrangement uses TRBV6-2 or TRBV6-3 and TRBJ2-4; 7 bases agree with TRBD1. There are 15 residues in the CDR3. CDR1 MNHEY and CDR2 SVGEGT come from the germline V gene. V shed 4 bases, J shed 7 bases, and the junction held 10 bases outside the gene matches. DNA of the CDR3: TGTGCCAGCAGTTCACTAGGGGGCATCGGGAACATTCAGTACTTC. As protein: CASSSLGGIGNIQYF.

The chain recombines TRBV5-8 with TRBJ1-2; 8 bases fit TRBD1. There are 15 residues in the CDR3. Germline V CDR1 and CDR2: SGHTS, YDEGEE. Unmatched junction bases numbered 6, after V lost 1 base and J lost 4 bases. Written as DNA, the CDR3 is TGTGCCAGCAGCTTGCGTGGGGACAGGAGCTATGGCTACACCTTC. This codes for CASSLRGDRSYGYTF.

J is TRBJ2-7 and V is TRBV6-1, with D perhaps TRBD1 (5 bases). With 2 bases removed from V and 2 bases from J, the gap between germline ends came to 10 bases. CDR1 is MNHNS, CDR2 SASEGT, per germline. The CDR3 has 14 amino acids. CDR3 sequence (DNA): TGTGCCAGCAGTGAAAACGTCAGGGCCTACGAGCAGTACTTC. It encodes CASSENVRAYEQYF.

This clone came up a few times. This chain connects TRBV28 to TRBJ1-1; D unclear. V dropped 5 bases and J dropped 8 bases, with 24 bases sitting between them. This CDR3 region has 16 residues. Germline values: CDR1 MDHEN, CDR2 SYDVKM. The CDR3 nucleotides read TGTGCCAGCAGTGCTTGGGAGGGTGGGGTAAACCCCGAAGCTTTCTTT. This translates into CASSAWEGGVNPEAFF.